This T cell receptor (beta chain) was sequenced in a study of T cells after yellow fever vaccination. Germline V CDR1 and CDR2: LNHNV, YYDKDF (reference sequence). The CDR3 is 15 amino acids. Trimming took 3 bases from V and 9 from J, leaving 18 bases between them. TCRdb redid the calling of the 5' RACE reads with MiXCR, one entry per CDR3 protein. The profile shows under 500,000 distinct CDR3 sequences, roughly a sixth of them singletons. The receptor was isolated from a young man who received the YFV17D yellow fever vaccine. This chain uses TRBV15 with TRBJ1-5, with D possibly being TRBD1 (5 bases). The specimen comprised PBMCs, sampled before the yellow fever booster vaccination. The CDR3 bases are TGTGCCACCAGCAGGGGGGACGGACCTATACGGCCCCAGCATTTT. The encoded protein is CATSRGDGPIRPQHF.